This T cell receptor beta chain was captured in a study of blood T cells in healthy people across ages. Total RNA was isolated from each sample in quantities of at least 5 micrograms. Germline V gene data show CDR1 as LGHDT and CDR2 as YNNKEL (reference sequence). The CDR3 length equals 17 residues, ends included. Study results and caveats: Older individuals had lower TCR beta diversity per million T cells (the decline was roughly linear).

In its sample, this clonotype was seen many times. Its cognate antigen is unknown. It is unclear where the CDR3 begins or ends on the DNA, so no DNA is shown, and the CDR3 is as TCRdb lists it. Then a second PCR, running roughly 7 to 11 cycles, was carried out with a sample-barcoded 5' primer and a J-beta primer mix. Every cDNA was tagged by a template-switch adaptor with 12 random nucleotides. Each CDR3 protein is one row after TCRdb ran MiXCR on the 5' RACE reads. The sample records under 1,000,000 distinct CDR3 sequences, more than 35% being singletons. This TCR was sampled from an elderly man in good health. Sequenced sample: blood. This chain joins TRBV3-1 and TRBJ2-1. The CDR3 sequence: CASSQYFGGSANNEQFF.